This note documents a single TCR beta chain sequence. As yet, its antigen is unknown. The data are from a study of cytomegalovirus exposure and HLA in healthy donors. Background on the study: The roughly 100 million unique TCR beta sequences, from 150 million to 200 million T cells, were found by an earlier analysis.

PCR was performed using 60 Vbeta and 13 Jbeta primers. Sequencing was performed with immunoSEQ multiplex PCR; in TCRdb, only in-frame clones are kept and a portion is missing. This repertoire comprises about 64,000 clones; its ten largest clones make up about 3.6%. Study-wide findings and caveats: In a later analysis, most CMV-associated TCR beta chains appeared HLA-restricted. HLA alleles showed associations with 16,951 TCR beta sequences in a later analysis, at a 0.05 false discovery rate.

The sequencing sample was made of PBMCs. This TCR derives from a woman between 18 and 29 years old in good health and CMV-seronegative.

In DNA, the CDR3 is TGTGCCAGTAGAGTAGCGGGAGTAATCGTCTCTGGGGCCAACGTCCTGACTTTC. Protein: CASRVAGVIVSGANVLTF. This chain joins TRBV19 and TRBJ2-6; 9 nucleotides agree with TRBD2. The germline CDR1 and CDR2 sequences are LNHDA and SQIVND (reference sequence). This CDR3 is built from 18 residues. V was clipped by 6 bases and J by 0 bases; unmatched bases: 9.